Below, one T cell receptor beta chain is given with its context. The sample belongs to a study of OX40 agonist ivuxolimab in advanced cancers. It was autoimmune disease history or systemic immunosuppression that excluded patients. Method: immunoSEQ multiplex PCR; TCRdb's copy keeps in-frame clones and lacks some. This table has around 100,000 clones, 80% to 90% appearing once. From germline, CDR1 is MNHEY and CDR2 SVGAGI. There are 15 residues in the CDR3. V was shortened by 4 bases and J by 1 base, with 11 bases between the two germline ends. The V call is TRBV6-5, the J call TRBJ1-5; D is unresolved. The source material was CD4+ or CD8+ T cells sorted from blood, sampled in a trial of the OX40 agonist ivuxolimab. This TCR was sampled from an adult with an advanced solid tumor such as melanoma, head and neck, liver or kidney cancer. CDR3 sequence reads: CASSFGLTSNQPQHF. In DNA, the CDR3 is TGTGCCAGCAGTTTTGGGCTGACAAGCAATCAGCCCCAGCATTTT.